A single sample gave rise to the 28 T cell receptor beta chains below, sequenced in a study of spatial heterogeneity in lung cancer. TCRdb analysed the 5' RACE reads with MiXCR anew, one entry per CDR3 protein. The sample comprises about 36,000 distinct CDR3 sequences, 5.2% of which are singletons, and 25% to 30% rests with the top ten. Time point of the sample: sample taken at primary tumor resection. Whole RNA came from tumor, nontumor lung or frozen PBMC and was sequenced without being sorted. Source: PBMCs, taken at surgery. The receptors come from a female donor with early-stage non-small cell lung cancer.

The V and J genes are TRBV12-3 or TRBV12-4 and TRBJ1-5; no firm D call. This CDR3 is 13 amino acids long. Deletions cut 4 bases from V and 6 bases from J, with 10 bases between. Here the CDR3 reads CASSSQAGQPQHF. The CDR3 bases are TGTGCCAGCAGTTCCCAGGCAGGTCAGCCCCAGCATTTT.

CDR3 bases: TGTGCCAGCAGCTTACCGGACAGGACCGGGGAGCTGTTTTTT. It codes for CASSLPDRTGELFF. The gene calls are TRBV13 and TRBJ2-2; 7 positions agree with TRBD1. Unmatched junction bases numbered 2, after V lost 2 bases and J lost 5 bases. This CDR3 is built from 14 residues. The germline gives CDR1 PRHDT, CDR2 FYEKMQ (reference sequence).

This clonotype appeared many times. V usage is TRBV3-1 and J usage is TRBJ2-3, with a possible D match to TRBD2 (5 bases). Germline CDR1 LGHDT, CDR2 YNNKEL (reference sequence). Trimming pared 4 bases from V and 4 bases from J, leaving 12 bases between. The CDR3 consists of 14 residues. The CDR3 sequence is CASSPHGGSDTQYF. The DNA for the CDR3 is TGTGCCAGCAGCCCCCACGGAGGTTCAGATACGCAGTATTTT.

The V call is TRBV3-1, the J call TRBJ2-7; D may be TRBD1 or TRBD2 (6 bases each). The CDR3 totals 16 residues. Germline V gives CDR1 LGHDT, CDR2 YNNKEL (reference sequence). Trimming took off 1 base at V and 3 bases at J, with 16 bases between the two ends. The CDR3 DNA reads TGTGCCAGCAGCCAAGTTCCGGGGGCGTTAGACTACGAGCAGTACTTC. Protein: CASSQVPGALDYEQYF.

This clonotype showed up many times. This chain uses TRBV6-6 with TRBJ1-1; D is undetermined. CDR1 is MNHNY, CDR2 SVGAGI, per germline (reference sequence). This CDR3 has 14 amino acids. Trimming left V 5 bases short and J 3 bases short, with 13 bases between. CDR3 nucleotides: TGTGCCAGCAGTCAAATGATGGGCGACACTGAAGCTTTCTTT. This gives the protein CASSQMMGDTEAFF.

This clonotype was seen repeatedly, ten times or more. The chain joins TRBV2 to TRBJ2-4; D is undetermined. From germline, CDR1 is SNHLY and CDR2 FYNNEI. The CDR3 has 14 amino acids. The V gene lost 6 bases and the J gene lost 7 bases, with 16 bases spanning the gap. In DNA, the CDR3 is TGTGCCAGCAGGGCTAGTGGCACCGGGAACATTCAGTACTTC. Translating gives CASRASGTGNIQYF.

In this sample, this clonotype turned up many times. V usage is TRBV5-1 and J usage is TRBJ2-1; 7 bases line up with TRBD1. The germline V gene has CDR1 SGHRS and CDR2 YFSETQ. V dropped 0 bases and J dropped 8; count of bases not matched to a gene: 8. The length of the CDR3 is 15 residues. The CDR3 region has the DNA TGCGCCAGCAGCTTGGCTGACAGGGTCGGCGATGAGCAGTTCTTC. Translation: CASSLADRVGDEQFF.

This clonotype was found many times. J is TRBJ2-7 and V is TRBV29-1, with D unresolved. Trimming cost V 3 bases and J 4 bases, with 7 bases left between them. This CDR3 has 11 residues. Germline-derived CDR1 and CDR2 are SQVTM and ANQGSEA. The CDR3, as DNA: TGCAGCGTTGAGGTGGGTTACGAGCAGTACTTC. The encoded protein is CSVEVGYEQYF.

This clonotype was counted at least ten times. This chain uses TRBV6-2 or TRBV6-3 with TRBJ1-2; no firm D call. Germline V gene data show CDR1 as MNHEY and CDR2 as SVGEGT. V lost 6 bases, J lost 8 bases, and 13 bases lay in between. The length of the CDR3 is 12 residues. The CDR3 spells CASSARQRGYTF. The CDR3 DNA reads TGTGCCAGCAGCGCCCGACAAAGAGGCTACACCTTC.

This clonotype has at least ten counts. V is TRBV4-3 and J is TRBJ2-7; 13 bases fit TRBD2. Trimming removed 1 base from V and 2 bases from J; junction bases left unmatched: 8. The CDR3 runs 18 residues. CDR1 LGHNA and CDR2 YSLEER come from the germline V gene. The CDR3 region has the DNA TGCGCCAGCAGCCAAGGCGGACTAGCGGGAGATGACACCTACGAGCAGTACTTC. Amino acids: CASSQGGLAGDDTYEQYF.

In its sample, this clonotype was seen many times. The V gene is TRBV7-2, the J gene TRBJ1-4; weak D call: TRBD1 (6 bases). The CDR3 spans 14 residues. The germline V gene has CDR1 SGHTA and CDR2 FQGNSA. With 5 bases removed from V and 8 bases from J, the gap between germline ends came to 15 bases. Written as DNA, the CDR3 is TGTGCCAGCAGCCCGGAGGGGGGTCGCGAAAAACTGTTTTTT. Amino acids: CASSPEGGREKLFF. Full variable domain (missing parts from reference TRBV7-2 and TRBJ1-4): GAGVSQSPSNKVTEKGKDVELRCDPISGHTALYWYRQSLGQGLEFLIYFQGNSAPDKSGLPSDRFSAERTGGSVSTLTIQRTQQEDSAVYLCASSPEGGREKLFFGSGTQLSVL.

In this sample, this clonotype turned up many times. V usage is TRBV20-1 and J usage is TRBJ2-1; D is undetermined. The V end was cut by 3 bases, the J end by 6 bases, with 15 bases between. The CDR3 runs 14 residues. Per the germline V gene, CDR1 is DFQATT and CDR2 is SNEGSKA (reference sequence). This chain's CDR3 is CSASSALAFNEQFF. For the CDR3, the DNA is TGCAGTGCTAGTTCTGCCTTGGCTTTCAATGAGCAGTTCTTC.

The chain carries TRBV4-3 and TRBJ2-7; possibly TRBD2 for D (5 bases). This CDR3 spans 14 amino acids. Trimming cost V 4 bases and J 1 base, with 11 bases left between them. Germline CDR1 is LGHNA and CDR2 is YSLEER. CDR3 nucleotide sequence: TGCGCCAGCAGCCGCGGACTCCCGTCCTACGAGCAGTACTTC. This translates into CASSRGLPSYEQYF.

This clonotype was detected only a few times. V is TRBV20-1 and J is TRBJ2-3; 11 positions match TRBD1. Germline CDR1 DFQATT, CDR2 SNEGSKA (reference sequence). The CDR3 covers 14 residues. V dropped 3 bases and J dropped 6; count of bases not matched to a gene: 5. The CDR3 reads CSARFGTGGDTQYF. CDR3 coding DNA: TGCAGTGCTAGGTTTGGGACAGGGGGTGATACGCAGTATTTT.

A few counts support this clonotype. V and J are TRBV7-2 and TRBJ2-2, with D maybe TRBD1 (5 bases). The V gene's germline CDR1 is SGHTA and CDR2 FQGNSA. V lost 4 bases, J lost 2 bases, and 14 bases lay in between. The CDR3 consists of 16 residues. CDR3 DNA: TGTGCCAGCAGCTGGCCCCAGGGTGTCAACACCGGGGAGCTGTTTTTT. This gives the protein CASSWPQGVNTGELFF.

This clonotype was observed many times. V gene TRBV20-1 combines with J gene TRBJ2-5; D is possibly TRBD1 (6 bases). V was pared by 3 bases and J by 3 bases, with 11 bases between. The CDR3 sequence is 13 residues long. The germline V gene has CDR1 DFQATT and CDR2 SNEGSKA (reference sequence). The CDR3: CSASGRGKETQYF. The CDR3 DNA follows: TGCAGTGCTAGTGGTAGGGGGAAAGAGACCCAGTACTTC.

The sample holds a few counts of this clonotype. The V and J genes are TRBV7-9 and TRBJ2-1; 11 bases match TRBD2. Trimming removed 4 bases from V and 8 bases from J; junction bases left unmatched: 4. The V gene's germline CDR1 is SEHNR and CDR2 FQNEAQ (reference sequence). The CDR3 spans 14 residues. The CDR3 here is CASSSLAGGDEQFF. Here the CDR3 DNA reads TGTGCCAGCAGCTCGCTAGCGGGGGGCGATGAGCAGTTCTTC. Supplemented by reference TRBV7-9 and TRBJ2-1, the full variable domain reads DTGVSQNPRHKITKRGQNVTFRCDPISEHNRLYWYRQTLGQGPEFLTYFQNEAQLEKSRLLSDRFSAERPKGSFSTLEIQRTEQGDSAMYLCASSSLAGGDEQFFGPGTRLTVL.

This clonotype was detected only once. A much larger clone differs from this one at a single base, so this may be a read error. The J gene is TRBJ2-1, the V gene TRBV20-1, with a possible D match to TRBD2 (7 bases). Germline CDR1 DFQATT, CDR2 SNEGSKA (reference sequence). CDR3 length: 13 residues. V lost 5 bases and J lost 6, with 14 bases in between. The CDR3 coding sequence is TGCAGTGCTCAGAAGGGAGGGGGCAATGAGCAGTTCTTC. This encodes CSAQKGGGNEQFF.

This clonotype occurred many times. The chain recombines TRBV5-1 with TRBJ2-3; D gene unclear. The V gene's germline CDR1 is SGHRS and CDR2 YFSETQ. V lost 6 bases, J lost 4 bases, and 12 bases lay in between. The CDR3 extends over 13 amino acids. The CDR3 DNA reads as TGCGCCAGCAACCCAGGCCATCCAGATACGCAGTATTTT. This sequence encodes CASNPGHPDTQYF.

The table lists this clonotype with many counts. CDR3 DNA: TGCAGTGCTAGAGGGAAGGGGGGGGATACGCAGTATTTT. Its translation is CSARGKGGDTQYF. V is TRBV20-1 and J is TRBJ2-3; D is perhaps TRBD2 (7 bases). V lost 1 base, J lost 6 bases, and 11 bases lay in between. This CDR3 region has 13 residues. Germline CDR1 DFQATT, CDR2 SNEGSKA (reference sequence).

This clonotype was seen only a few times. The genes are TRBV7-2 and TRBJ2-5; 10 nucleotides match TRBD2. V dropped 5 bases and J dropped 4; count of bases not matched to a gene: 4. Germline loops: CDR1 SGHTA, CDR2 FQGNSA. The CDR3 has 14 residues. CDR3 sequence: CASSRAGGGETQYF. The CDR3 DNA is TGTGCCAGCAGCCGAGCGGGAGGGGGAGAGACCCAGTACTTC.

Concerning this clonotype itself: A single base separates this from a much larger clone, so it may be a read error. The chain links TRBV20-1 to TRBJ2-3; TRBD2 aligns across 11 bases. This CDR3 has 15 residues. The trim removed 4 bases at V and 5 bases at J, leaving 8 bases unmatched. Germline CDR1 and CDR2: DFQATT and SNEGSKA (reference sequence). CDR3 amino acids: CSATVTSGRIDTQYF. CDR3 nucleotide sequence: TGCAGTGCTACGGTTACTAGCGGGAGAATAGATACGCAGTATTTT.

This clonotype was counted ten times or more. The J gene is TRBJ2-1, the V gene TRBV5-1; D might be TRBD1 or TRBD2, each matching 5 bases. With 4 bases removed from V and 4 bases from J, the gap between germline ends came to 12 bases. This CDR3 region has 14 residues. Germline values: CDR1 SGHRS, CDR2 YFSETQ. CDR3 in DNA: TGCGCCAGCAGCCGGGACGGTTTATACAATGAGCAGTTCTTC. It codes for CASSRDGLYNEQFF.

This clonotype turned up a few times. The chain carries TRBV6-1 and TRBJ2-1; D assignment may be TRBD1 or TRBD2 (6 bases each). The CDR3 length is 15 residues. Trimming stripped 6 bases from V and 2 bases from J, with 14 bases between. Germline CDR1 reads MNHNS; CDR2 reads SASEGT. The CDR3 bases are TGTGCCAGCAGGCGACAGGAGGGGACCTACAATGAGCAGTTCTTC. Translation gives CASRRQEGTYNEQFF.

The rearrangement links TRBV4-3 to TRBJ2-1; no firm D call. This CDR3 is 14 amino acids long. CDR1 is LGHNA, CDR2 YSLEER, per germline. The V gene lost 0 bases and the J gene lost 6 bases, with 9 bases spanning the gap. CDR3 amino acids: CASSQDRWPNEQFF. Written as DNA, the CDR3 is TGCGCCAGCAGCCAAGATCGTTGGCCCAATGAGCAGTTCTTC.

The rearrangement uses TRBV5-1 and TRBJ2-1; D may be TRBD2 (6 bases). This CDR3 spans 15 amino acids. Trimming shortened V by 0 bases and J by 2 bases, and 9 bases separated the two germline ends. Germline CDR1 is SGHRS and CDR2 is YFSETQ. The CDR3, as DNA: TGCGCCAGCAGCTTGGCCGGGGGTACCTACAATGAGCAGTTCTTC. Its protein is CASSLAGGTYNEQFF.

This clonotype was detected ten times or more. The V call is TRBV20-1, the J call TRBJ1-2, with D hard to call. Germline CDR1 reads DFQATT; CDR2 reads SNEGSKA (reference sequence). The CDR3 spans 12 residues. The V end was cut by 0 bases, the J end by 7 bases, with 9 bases between. As DNA, the CDR3 is TGCAGTGCTAGAGATCCCGCGCCTGGCTACACCTTC. Translating gives CSARDPAPGYTF.

The table lists this clonotype with a few counts. The rearrangement links TRBV20-1 to TRBJ2-1; no definite D call. V was clipped by 6 bases and J by 6 bases, with 18 bases between them. The CDR3 covers 14 residues. The V gene's germline CDR1 is DFQATT and CDR2 SNEGSKA (reference sequence). As DNA, the CDR3 is TGCAGTGCCAGGAGCCTTTCAATGCTCAATGAGCAGTTCTTC. Translation: CSARSLSMLNEQFF.